These 15 T cell receptor beta chains were all obtained from the same sample, sequenced in a study of T cell repertoires in aging, cancer and after chemotherapy. TRB rearrangements spanning V, D and J were amplified using mixed TRB-A/B primers. TCRdb recomputed calls from the multiplex PCR reads with MiXCR, one row per CDR3 protein. The sample records around 3,300 distinct CDR3 sequences, about 35% being singletons. Amplification of TCR beta used genomic DNA extracted from peripheral blood. The specimen sequenced was blood. The receptors come from a human donor with a solid tumor.

This clonotype has only a few counts. V gene TRBV19 combines with J gene TRBJ2-7, with D possibly TRBD2 on 6 matching bases. Germline CDR1 LNHDA, CDR2 SQIVND (reference sequence). V was pared by 4 bases and J by 2 bases, with 18 bases between. The CDR3 is 16 amino acids. The CDR3 region is CASSSWNGRGTYEQYF. In nucleotides, the CDR3 is TGTGCCAGTAGTAGTTGGAACGGACGGGGGACCTACGAGCAGTACTTC.

The chain links TRBV7-2 to TRBJ2-7; 7 bases map to TRBD1. Trimming removed 4 bases from V and 4 bases from J; junction bases left unmatched: 13. This CDR3 contains 16 residues. CDR1 and CDR2 from the germline V gene are SGHTA and FQGNSA. The CDR3 here is CASSWQGVPSPYEQYF. For the CDR3, the DNA is TGTGCCAGCAGCTGGCAGGGGGTTCCCAGCCCTTACGAGCAGTACTTC.

This clonotype appeared a few times. The chain has TRBV20-1 and TRBJ2-1; maybe TRBD2 (6 bases). The germline V and J ends were trimmed by 2 bases and 7 bases, with 15 bases remaining between them. The length of the CDR3 is 14 residues. Germline V gene data show CDR1 as DFQATT and CDR2 as SNEGSKA (reference sequence). The CDR3 sequence is CSARLPGVGNEQFF. CDR3 in DNA: TGCAGTGCTAGACTCCCGGGAGTGGGAAATGAGCAGTTCTTC.

DNA of the CDR3: TGCGGGGGGGGACAGGGAGTCTACGAGCAGTACTTC. Translated, it gives CGGGQGVYEQYF. The rearrangement joins TRBV20-1 to TRBJ2-7; 9 nucleotides match TRBD1. The CDR3 runs 12 residues. From germline, CDR1 is DFQATT and CDR2 SNEGSKA (reference sequence).

The chain links TRBV7-3 to TRBJ2-7; 8 bases agree with TRBD2. The ends lost 3 bases at V and 5 bases at J; junction bases unmatched: 6. There are 14 residues in the CDR3. The germline V gene encodes CDR1 SGHTA and CDR2 FQGTGA. The CDR3 protein is CASSFSGSTHEQYF. As DNA, the CDR3 is TGTGCCAGCAGCTTCAGCGGGAGCACCCACGAGCAGTACTTC.

This clonotype is medium-sized in the sample. The chain joins TRBV6-5 to TRBJ2-1, with D perhaps TRBD2 (5 bases). The V end lost 0 bases, the J end lost 0 bases, and 9 bases lay between the germline ends. The CDR3 consists of 16 residues. The germline gives CDR1 MNHEY, CDR2 SVGAGI. The CDR3 spells CASSYSRAHSYNEQFF. Written as DNA, the CDR3 is TGTGCCAGCAGTTACTCGAGGGCCCACTCCTACAATGAGCAGTTCTTC.

Relative to its sample, this clonotype is medium-sized. The chain uses TRBV5-6 and TRBJ2-3; D not certain. V gave up 4 bases and J gave up 6 bases, with 15 bases separating them. This CDR3 spans 14 amino acids. Germline CDR1 is SGHDT and CDR2 is YYEEEE. The DNA of the CDR3 is TGTGCCAGCAGCCCGCCACCTCCGCGTGATACGCAGTATTTT. Translated: CASSPPPPRDTQYF.

This clonotype counts as medium-sized. The chain is built from TRBV29-1 and TRBJ1-1, with TRBD1 as a possible D gene (5 bases). The CDR3 extends over 13 amino acids. Germline-derived CDR1 and CDR2 are SQVTM and ANQGSEA. V was clipped by 6 bases and J by 4 bases, with 15 bases between them. The CDR3 DNA reads TGCAGCGTATCGGAGGGGATGGGCACTGAAGCTTTCTTT. Translated, it gives CSVSEGMGTEAFF.

In its sample, this clonotype was seen a few times. The rearrangement links TRBV27 to TRBJ2-1; 12 positions agree with TRBD2. The germline V gene has CDR1 MNHEY and CDR2 SMNVEV (reference sequence). Germline trimming cut 8 bases from V and 0 bases from J; bases unmatched to any gene: 23. This CDR3 has 22 amino acids. The CDR3 nucleotides read TGTGCCAGCGTACTTTTGTCTCCAGTGACTAGCGGGAGCCCCAGCTCCTACAATGAGCAGTTCTTC. Residues: CASVLLSPVTSGSPSSYNEQFF.

The rearrangement uses TRBV27 and TRBJ1-5, with 8 bases identical to TRBD1. V lost 11 bases to trimming and J lost 4 bases; unmatched junction nucleotides: 4. Germline CDR1 reads MNHEY; CDR2 reads SMNVEV (reference sequence). This CDR3 spans 12 amino acids. The CDR3 spells CAGQGPNQPQHF. As DNA, the CDR3 is TGTGCCGGACAGGGACCTAATCAGCCCCAGCATTTT.

This clonotype has more than one count but fewer than ten. The chain combines TRBV7-6 with TRBJ2-7; 11 bases map to TRBD1. The CDR3 is made up of 15 amino acids. The J segment lost 0 bases and the V segment lost 5 bases, leaving 3 bases of the junction unmatched. Germline loops: CDR1 SGHVS, CDR2 FNYEAQ. DNA of the CDR3: TGTGCCAGCAGCATCGGGACAGGGGGCTCCTACGAGCAGTACTTC. Translating it yields CASSIGTGGSYEQYF.

V and J are TRBV19 and TRBJ2-1, with no clear D. The CDR3 loop spans 13 amino acids. V was shortened by 5 bases and J by 10 bases, with 15 bases between the two germline ends. Germline V gene sequence: CDR1 LNHDA, CDR2 SQIVND (reference sequence). Here the CDR3 reads CASSVGEEREQFF. CDR3 DNA: TGTGCCAGTAGTGTTGGCGAAGAAAGAGAGCAGTTCTTC.

V is TRBV5-6 and J is TRBJ2-3, with 9 bases matching TRBD2. Germline V CDR1 and CDR2: SGHDT, YYEEEE. The CDR3 is made up of 15 amino acids. J gave up 1 base and V 6 bases, and 6 bases lay outside the gene matches. CDR3: CASTTGLARTDTQYF. In DNA form, the CDR3 reads TGTGCCAGCACTACGGGACTAGCTCGCACAGATACGCAGTATTTT.

The V and J genes are TRBV6-5 and TRBJ1-2; possible D gene TRBD1, 5 bases. The CDR3 is 15 residues long. CDR1 is MNHEY, CDR2 SVGAGI, per germline. V was trimmed by 0 bases and J by 4 bases, leaving 12 bases between them. The CDR3 is CASSYSSRVVYGYTF. The CDR3 DNA follows: TGTGCCAGCAGTTACTCGTCCAGGGTAGTCTATGGCTACACCTTC.

The rearrangement joins TRBV7-2 to TRBJ2-1, with no clear D. Germline V CDR1 and CDR2: SGHTA, FQGNSA. The CDR3 totals 15 residues. V was cut by 5 bases and J by 0 bases, with 11 bases left in between. CDR3 sequence (DNA): TGTGCCAGCAGCCCCTATTCCAGCTCCTACAATGAGCAGTTCTTC. Translated: CASSPYSSSYNEQFF.